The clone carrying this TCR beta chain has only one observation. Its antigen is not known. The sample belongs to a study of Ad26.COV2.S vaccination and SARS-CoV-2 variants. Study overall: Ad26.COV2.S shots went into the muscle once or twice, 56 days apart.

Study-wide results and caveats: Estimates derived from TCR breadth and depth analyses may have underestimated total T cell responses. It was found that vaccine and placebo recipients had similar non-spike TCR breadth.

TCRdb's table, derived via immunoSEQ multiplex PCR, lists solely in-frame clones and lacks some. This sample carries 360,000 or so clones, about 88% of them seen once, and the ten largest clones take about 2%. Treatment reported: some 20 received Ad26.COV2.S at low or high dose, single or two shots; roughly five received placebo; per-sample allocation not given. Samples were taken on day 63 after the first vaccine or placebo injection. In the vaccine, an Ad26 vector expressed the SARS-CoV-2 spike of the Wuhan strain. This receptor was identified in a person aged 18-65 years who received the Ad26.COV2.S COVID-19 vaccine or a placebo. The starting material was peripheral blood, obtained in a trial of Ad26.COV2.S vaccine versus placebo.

The CDR3 spells CASSPGLAYYNEQFF. The CDR3 DNA is TGTGCCAGTAGCCCGGGACTAGCGTACTACAATGAGCAGTTCTTC. This chain joins TRBV19 and TRBJ2-1, with TRBD2 identical over 10 bases. The CDR3 spans 15 residues. Per the germline V gene, CDR1 is LNHDA and CDR2 is SQIVND (reference sequence). With 6 bases clipped from V and 3 bases from J, the junction kept 5 bases outside the gene matches. The complete variable domain, with remaining parts taken from reference TRBV19 and TRBJ2-1, reads DGGITQSPKYLFRKEGQNVTLSCEQNLNHDAMYWYRQDPGQGLRLIYYSQIVNDFQKGDIAEGYSVSREKKESFPLTVTSAQKNPTAFYLCASSPGLAYYNEQFFGPGTRLTVL.